A selection of T cell receptor beta chains follows, all from one sample in a study of CD8 T cells in Susac syndrome. Via MiXCR, TCRdb re-called the immunoSEQ multiplex PCR reads, giving one row per CDR3 protein. The sample yields about 150,000 distinct CDR3 sequences, around 96% seen once. The specimen was CD4+ T cells from PBMCs. The receptors here all came from a human donor with Susac syndrome. Both conserved end residues are part of each CDR3. The order of the fields is V gene, clone size, J gene, D gene, CDR3 protein, CDR3 DNA. D genes are given only for firm matches. Only some rows state a clone size, as once, few, many or a class for expanded clones.

TRBV3-1	NA	TRBJ2-3	TRBD2	CASSRGGATDTQYF	TGTGCCAGCAGCCGCGGGGGAGCCACAGATACGCAGTATTTT
TRBV20-1	NA	TRBJ1-1	NA	CSATSPGPVHTEAFF	TGCAGTGCCACTTCTCCTGGACCGGTCCACACTGAAGCTTTCTTT
TRBV12-3/TRBV12-4	NA	TRBJ2-7	TRBD1	CASVFGQGSNEQYF	TGTGCCAGCGTTTTCGGACAGGGTAGTAACGAGCAGTACTTC
TRBV5-4	few	TRBJ2-1	NA	CASSANNEQFF	TGTGCCAGCAGCGCGAACAATGAGCAGTTCTTC
TRBV5-1	NA	TRBJ1-5	NA	CASSLVPDNQPQHF	TGCGCCAGCAGCTTGGTTCCCGATAATCAGCCCCAGCATTTT
TRBV29-1	NA	TRBJ1-3	NA	CSVDSPGGNTIYF	TGCAGCGTTGACTCCCCAGGAGGAAACACCATATATTTT
TRBV5-1	NA	TRBJ2-5	TRBD2	CASSSTSFLGETQYF	TGCGCCAGCAGCTCGACTAGCTTTTTGGGGGAGACCCAGTACTTC
TRBV7-3	NA	TRBJ1-1	NA	CASGAQPNTEAFF	TGTGCCAGCGGGGCACAGCCAAACACTGAAGCTTTCTTT
TRBV20-1	NA	TRBJ1-1	TRBD1	CSASRDSDTEAFF	TGCAGTGCTAGCCGGGACAGCGACACTGAAGCTTTCTTT
TRBV6-6	NA	TRBJ1-6	NA	CASSYSGSSYNSPLHF	TGTGCCAGCAGTTACTCTGGGAGCTCCTATAATTCACCCCTCCACTTT
TRBV15	NA	TRBJ2-6	NA	CATSRQGSGANVLTF	TGTGCCACCAGCAGACAGGGTTCAGGGGCCAACGTCCTGACTTTC
TRBV23-1	NA	TRBJ2-2	NA	CASSQWPPTGELFF	TGCGCCAGCAGTCAATGGCCACCCACCGGGGAGCTGTTTTTT
TRBV7-9	NA	TRBJ2-5	NA	CASSLTEATQETQYF	TGTGCCAGCAGCTTAACCGAGGCGACCCAAGAGACCCAGTACTTC
TRBV25-1	NA	TRBJ1-2	NA	CASSSVAVFGYTF	TGTGCCAGCAGTTCCGTGGCGGTATTTGGCTACACCTTC
TRBV5-1	NA	TRBJ1-2	NA	CASSLEHRIPNYGYTF	TGCGCCAGCAGCTTGGAACACAGGATTCCTAACTATGGCTACACCTTC
TRBV20-1	NA	TRBJ2-7	NA	CSGRGPGMEQYF	TGCAGTGGACGGGGACCAGGGATGGAGCAGTACTTC
TRBV7-2	NA	TRBJ1-1	NA	CASSLFRGPVNTEAFF	TGTGCCAGCAGCTTATTTCGGGGACCCGTGAACACTGAAGCTTTCTTT
TRBV7-2	NA	TRBJ1-5	NA	CASSLLNANQPQHF	TGTGCCAGCAGCTTACTGAATGCCAATCAGCCCCAGCATTTT
TRBV30	NA	TRBJ2-4	TRBD2	CAWSPPASGGAKNIQYF	TGTGCCTGGAGTCCCCCCGCTAGCGGGGGGGCCAAAAACATTCAGTACTTC
TRBV5-1	NA	TRBJ1-1	TRBD1	CASSWDSGGEAFF	TGCGCCAGCAGCTGGGACAGTGGAGGTGAAGCTTTCTTT
TRBV20-1	NA	TRBJ2-2	NA	CSARRTGELFF	TGCAGTGCTAGAAGAACCGGGGAGCTGTTTTTT
TRBV4-3	NA	TRBJ2-3	NA	CASSQEGLSSTDTQYF	TGCGCCAGCAGCCAAGAGGGCTTATCTAGCACAGATACGCAGTATTTT
TRBV5-1	NA	TRBJ1-1	NA	CASSLLGGGGTEAFF	TGCGCCAGCAGCCTCCTTGGGGGAGGGGGAACTGAAGCTTTCTTT
TRBV7-3	once	TRBJ2-6	NA	CASSGGPTSSGANVLTF	TGTGCCAGCAGCGGGGGACCGACGAGCTCTGGGGCCAACGTCCTGACTTTC
TRBV20-1	NA	TRBJ2-5	NA	CSARKTQETQYF	TGCAGTGCGCGAAAAACACAAGAGACCCAGTACTTC
TRBV6-6	few	TRBJ2-7	TRBD1	CASGQGSYEQYF	TGTGCCAGCGGACAGGGCTCCTACGAGCAGTACTTC
TRBV29-1	NA	TRBJ1-2	TRBD1	CSVKGTRQGGSYGYTF	TGCAGCGTTAAGGGGACCAGACAGGGGGGGAGCTATGGCTACACCTTC
TRBV27	NA	TRBJ1-1	TRBD1	CASSLRVVLTGVNTEAFF	TGTGCCAGCAGTTTGAGGGTGGTTCTCACAGGGGTGAACACTGAAGCTTTCTTT
TRBV19	NA	TRBJ1-6	NA	CASGRSPLHF	TGTGCCAGCGGACGCTCACCCCTCCACTTT
TRBV2	NA	TRBJ2-7	TRBD1	CASSGTGRHEQYF	TGTGCCAGCAGTGGGACAGGGAGGCACGAGCAGTACTTC
TRBV29-1	NA	TRBJ2-2	NA	CSVEAVDFGTGELFF	TGCAGCGTTGAAGCTGTAGACTTCGGCACCGGGGAGCTGTTTTTT
TRBV15	NA	TRBJ2-3	NA	CATSRDPRDTQYF	TGTGCCACCAGCAGAGATCCGAGAGATACGCAGTATTTT
TRBV5-1	NA	TRBJ1-5	NA	CASSLEGAQPQHF	TGCGCCAGCAGCTTGGAGGGCGCGCAGCCCCAGCATTTT
TRBV9	NA	TRBJ2-1	TRBD2	CASSLGLAGGPNEQFF	TGTGCCAGCAGCCTCGGACTAGCGGGGGGACCAAATGAGCAGTTCTTC
TRBV19	NA	TRBJ1-6	NA	CASIRDSGSPLHF	TGTGCCAGCATCAGGGATTCTGGTTCACCCCTCCACTTT
TRBV7-2	NA	TRBJ2-3	NA	CASSLGVHADTQYF	TGTGCCAGCAGCTTAGGGGTCCACGCAGATACGCAGTATTTT
TRBV20-1	few	TRBJ2-7	TRBD2	CSARDPASGRGEQYF	TGCAGTGCTAGAGATCCCGCCTCCGGGAGGGGCGAGCAGTACTTC
TRBV18	NA	TRBJ2-3	NA	CASSPPTRGADTQYF	TGTGCCAGCTCACCACCCACTAGGGGGGCAGATACGCAGTATTTT
TRBV7-9	NA	TRBJ1-2	NA	CASSNREEYGYTF	TGTGCCAGCAGCAACCGGGAGGAGTATGGCTACACCTTC
TRBV29-1	NA	TRBJ1-1	NA	CSAGTGNTEAFF	TGCAGCGCCGGGACGGGGAACACTGAAGCTTTCTTT
TRBV12-3/TRBV12-4	NA	TRBJ2-7	TRBD1	CASSLNLDRDEQYF	TGTGCCAGCAGTTTAAACCTGGACAGGGACGAGCAGTACTTC
TRBV29-1	NA	TRBJ1-2	NA	CSAAPRNSYGYTF	TGCAGCGCCGCTCCCAGGAATTCCTATGGCTACACCTTC
TRBV9	NA	TRBJ1-2	NA	CASSPGVSYGYTF	TGTGCCAGCAGCCCCGGGGTCTCCTATGGCTACACCTTC
TRBV2	NA	TRBJ2-1	TRBD1	CASSIDRGLNEQFF	TGTGCCAGCAGTATCGACAGGGGGCTTAATGAGCAGTTCTTC
TRBV2	NA	TRBJ2-5	NA	CASSEGGGRTQYF	TGTGCCAGCAGTGAGGGGGGGGGCCGGACCCAGTACTTC
TRBV15	NA	TRBJ2-1	NA	CATSRDLPAGHEQFF	TGTGCCACCAGCAGAGACCTACCCGCAGGGCATGAGCAGTTCTTC
TRBV12-3/TRBV12-4	NA	TRBJ1-5	NA	CASSYGRENQPQHF	TGTGCCAGCAGTTATGGAAGGGAGAATCAGCCCCAGCATTTT
TRBV29-1	NA	TRBJ1-2	NA	CSVEEWGNNYGYTF	TGCAGCGTTGAAGAGTGGGGGAATAACTATGGCTACACCTTC